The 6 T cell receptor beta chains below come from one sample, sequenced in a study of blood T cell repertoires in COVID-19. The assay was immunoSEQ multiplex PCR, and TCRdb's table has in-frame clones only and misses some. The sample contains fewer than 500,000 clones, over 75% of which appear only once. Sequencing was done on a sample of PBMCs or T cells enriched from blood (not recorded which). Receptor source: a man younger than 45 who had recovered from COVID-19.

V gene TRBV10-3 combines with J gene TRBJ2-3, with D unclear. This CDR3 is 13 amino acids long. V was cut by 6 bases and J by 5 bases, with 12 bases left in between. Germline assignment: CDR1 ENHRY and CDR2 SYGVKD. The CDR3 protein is CAIRAGMGDTQYF. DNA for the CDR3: TGTGCCATCAGGGCAGGAATGGGAGATACGCAGTATTTT.

The CDR3 loop is CASTRTGAFNEQFF. The CDR3 coding sequence is TGCGCCAGCACTCGGACAGGGGCGTTCAATGAGCAGTTCTTC. The chain has TRBV10-2 and TRBJ2-1, with 9 bases identical to TRBD1. The germline V gene encodes CDR1 WSHSY and CDR2 SAAADI. The V gene end was trimmed by 7 bases and the J gene end by 6 bases; junction bases not matched to a gene: 7. The CDR3 spans 14 residues.

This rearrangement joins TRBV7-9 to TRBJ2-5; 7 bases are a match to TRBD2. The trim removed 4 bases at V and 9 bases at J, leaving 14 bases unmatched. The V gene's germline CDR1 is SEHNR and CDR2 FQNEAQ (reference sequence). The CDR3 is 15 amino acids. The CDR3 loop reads CASSYGSGLMGSQYF. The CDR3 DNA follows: TGTGCCAGCAGCTACGGGTCGGGACTAATGGGGTCCCAGTACTTC.

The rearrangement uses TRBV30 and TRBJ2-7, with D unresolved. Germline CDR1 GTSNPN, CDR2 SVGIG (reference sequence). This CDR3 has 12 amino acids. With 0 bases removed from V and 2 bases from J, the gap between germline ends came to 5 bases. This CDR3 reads CAWSVLTYEQYF. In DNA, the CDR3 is TGTGCCTGGAGTGTACTAACCTACGAGCAGTACTTC. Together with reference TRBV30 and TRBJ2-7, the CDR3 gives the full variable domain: SQTIHQWPATLVQPVGSPLSLECTVEGTSNPNLYWYRQAAGRGLQLLFYSVGIGQISSEVPQNLSASRPQDRQFILSSKKLLLSDSGFYLCAWSVLTYEQYFGPGTRLTVT.

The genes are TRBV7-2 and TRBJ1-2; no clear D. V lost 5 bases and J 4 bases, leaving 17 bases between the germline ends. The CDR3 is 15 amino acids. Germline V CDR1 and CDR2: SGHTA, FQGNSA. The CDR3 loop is CASSPVAVGAYGYTF. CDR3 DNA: TGTGCCAGCAGCCCCGTGGCAGTAGGAGCCTATGGCTACACCTTC.

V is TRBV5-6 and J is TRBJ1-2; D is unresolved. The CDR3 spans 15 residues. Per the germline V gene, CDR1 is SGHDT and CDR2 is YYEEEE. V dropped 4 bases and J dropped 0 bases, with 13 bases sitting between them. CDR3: CASSQNLRTNYGYTF. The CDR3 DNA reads TGTGCCAGCAGCCAGAACCTGAGGACTAACTATGGCTACACCTTC.